The 13 T cell receptor beta chains below come from one sample, sequenced in a study of regulatory T cells in long-lasting Graves disease. To make TCR beta libraries, researchers used iRepertoire HTBI primers and Arm-PCR of CDR3 regions. TCRdb recomputed calls from the multiplex PCR reads with MiXCR, one row per CDR3 protein. The sample has about 290,000 distinct CDR3 sequences, around 20% seen once. The time point is: persistent/refractory GD, antithyroid drugs over 5 years with positive TRAb. There was RNA extracted from PBMCs, and the TCR library was made from it. Source: peripheral blood mononuclear cells (PBMCs), taken when the disease was refractory, from a patient treated with antithyroid drugs. These receptors came from a female donor with Graves disease.

The DNA for the CDR3 is TGTGCCAGCAGTGAAGGGGGGGAGACCGGGGAGCTGTTTTTT. This translates into CASSEGGETGELFF. The chain couples TRBV6-1 to TRBJ2-2, with D possibly matching TRBD2 (6 bases). Per germline, CDR1 MNHNS and CDR2 SASEGT. Trimming stripped 1 base from V and 5 bases from J, with 8 bases between. The CDR3 is 14 amino acids.

V gene TRBV27 combines with J gene TRBJ2-5; D might be TRBD1 or TRBD2, each matching 5 bases. The ends were cut back, 4 bases at V and 5 bases at J, with 14 bases in the middle. Germline V gives CDR1 MNHEY, CDR2 SMNVEV (reference sequence). The CDR3 length is 14 residues. The CDR3 loop reads CASSSRGTAETQYF. For the CDR3, the DNA is TGTGCCAGCAGTTCGAGAGGGACGGCGGAGACCCAGTACTTC.

The V gene is TRBV12-5, the J gene TRBJ2-5, with 8 bases aligning to TRBD1. This CDR3 spans 14 amino acids. V dropped 4 bases and J dropped 7; count of bases not matched to a gene: 8. Per the germline V gene, CDR1 is LGHNT and CDR2 is FRNRAP. The CDR3 nucleotides read TGTGCTAGTGGTTCGACAGGGGCCGCTGGGACCCAGTACTTC. Its translation is CASGSTGAAGTQYF.

This clonotype was seen a few times. V and J are TRBV28 and TRBJ2-2, with D possibly TRBD1 on 5 matching bases. Germline CDR1 is MDHEN and CDR2 is SYDVKM. The CDR3 contains 16 residues. V shed 1 base and J shed 4 bases, with 13 bases lying between them. DNA for the CDR3: TGTGCCAGCAGTTTATATCAGGGTATGAGCACCGGGGAGCTGTTTTTT. It specifies CASSLYQGMSTGELFF.

In this sample, this clonotype turned up many times. The CDR3 bases are TGTGCCAGCAGCCGGGACGTTCGACTAGCGGGAACGTACGAGCAGTACTTC. Encoded protein: CASSRDVRLAGTYEQYF. V usage is TRBV11-2 and J usage is TRBJ2-7, with 11 nucleotides matching TRBD2. This CDR3 has 17 residues. The J segment lost 4 bases and the V segment lost 5 bases, leaving 13 bases of the junction unmatched. Germline V gene data show CDR1 as SGHAT and CDR2 as FQNNGV. Drawing the rest from reference TRBV11-2 and TRBJ2-7, the complete variable domain is EAGVAQSPRYKIIEKRQSVAFWCNPISGHATLYWYQQILGQGPKLLIQFQNNGVVDDSQLPKDRFSAERLKGVDSTLKIQPAKLEDSAVYLCASSRDVRLAGTYEQYFGPGTRLTVT.

This clonotype was detected many times. This chain joins TRBV7-2 and TRBJ2-5; 14 positions agree with TRBD2. The CDR3 extends over 15 amino acids. Germline loops: CDR1 SGHTA, CDR2 FQGNSA. V gave up 5 bases and J gave up 5 bases; unmatched junction bases: 4. CDR3 bases: TGTGCCAGCAGCACGGGACTAGCGGGAGTGGAGACCCAGTACTTC. Its protein is CASSTGLAGVETQYF.

Many counts were recorded for this clonotype. This chain uses TRBV7-2 with TRBJ2-5; 11 bases map to TRBD2. Per germline, CDR1 SGHTA and CDR2 FQGNSA. Germline trimming cut 11 bases from V and 1 base from J; bases unmatched to any gene: 9. The CDR3 totals 15 residues. The CDR3 spells CASAGTSGIQETQYF. In DNA, the CDR3 is TGTGCCTCGGCAGGGACTAGCGGAATCCAAGAGACCCAGTACTTC.

Concerning this clonotype itself: A much larger clone lies a single base off, so this may be a read error. V and J are TRBV28 and TRBJ1-2; D is ambiguous. The CDR3 has 11 residues. Trimming removed 5 bases from V and 7 bases from J, with 8 bases in between. CDR1 and CDR2 from the germline V gene are MDHEN and SYDVKM. The CDR3 coding sequence is TGTGCCAGCAGTCCCAGTGGTGGCTACACCTTC. Protein: CASSPSGGYTF.

Only a few counts were recorded for this clonotype. This chain joins TRBV10-3 and TRBJ2-3; 8 nucleotides align to TRBD1. The junction had 5 bases not matched to a gene; V was cut back by 5 bases and J by 4 bases. The CDR3 contains 14 residues. From germline, CDR1 is ENHRY and CDR2 SYGVKD. DNA for the CDR3: TGTGCCATCAGTAGGGACAGGAACTCAGATACGCAGTATTTT. Translation gives CAISRDRNSDTQYF.

The chain carries TRBV20-1 and TRBJ2-7, with D maybe TRBD1 (5 bases). The CDR3 is made up of 13 amino acids. Trimming removed 3 bases from V and 2 bases from J, with 11 bases in between. Germline CDR1 DFQATT, CDR2 SNEGSKA (reference sequence). Here the CDR3 reads CSASNRNTYEQYF. CDR3 bases: TGCAGTGCTAGTAACAGGAACACCTACGAGCAGTACTTC.

The chain uses TRBV20-1 and TRBJ2-7; D perhaps matches TRBD1 (6 bases). This CDR3 region has 14 residues. Germline V gene lookup returns CDR1 DFQATT and CDR2 SNEGSKA (reference sequence). Trimming removed 6 bases from V and 3 bases from J, with 18 bases in between. The CDR3 sequence is CSAPPQGTGYEQYF. The CDR3 DNA reads TGCAGTGCCCCACCTCAGGGGACCGGCTACGAGCAGTACTTC.

The chain is built from TRBV6-1 and TRBJ2-7; a possible D gene is TRBD2 (6 bases). Per germline, CDR1 MNHNS and CDR2 SASEGT. The CDR3 contains 11 residues. Trimming took off 8 bases at V and 3 bases at J, with 8 bases between the two ends. The DNA of the CDR3 is TGTGCCAGCGGCGGGATCTACGAGCAGTACTTC. Protein sequence: CASGGIYEQYF.

This clonotype showed up many times. The chain uses TRBV28 and TRBJ1-1, with a weak D call TRBD1 (5 bases). Trimming pared 2 bases from V and 2 bases from J, leaving 21 bases between. Germline V gene lookup returns CDR1 MDHEN and CDR2 SYDVKM. CDR3 length equals 18 residues. CDR3 DNA sequence: TGTGCCAGCAGTTTAGACCTGGGGGGGAAGGGTCATAACACTGAAGCTTTCTTT. Amino acids: CASSLDLGGKGHNTEAFF.